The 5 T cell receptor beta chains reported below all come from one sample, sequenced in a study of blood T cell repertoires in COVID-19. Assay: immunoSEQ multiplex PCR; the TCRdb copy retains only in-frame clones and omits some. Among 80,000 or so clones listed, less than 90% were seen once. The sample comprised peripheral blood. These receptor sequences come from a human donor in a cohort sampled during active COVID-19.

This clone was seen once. The CDR3 sequence: CASSFGFSYEQYF. CDR3 coding DNA: TGTGCCAGCAGTTTCGGGTTCTCCTACGAGCAGTACTTC. The V call is TRBV6-2 or TRBV6-3, the J call TRBJ2-7; no clear D. V lost 4 bases, J lost 0 bases, and 7 bases lay in between. The germline gives CDR1 MNHEY, CDR2 SVGEGT. CDR3 size: 13 residues.

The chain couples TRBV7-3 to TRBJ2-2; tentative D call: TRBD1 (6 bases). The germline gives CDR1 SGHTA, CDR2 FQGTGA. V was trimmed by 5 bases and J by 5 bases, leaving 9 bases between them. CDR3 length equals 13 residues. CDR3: CASSGTGTGELFF. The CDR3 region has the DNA TGTGCCAGCAGCGGAACAGGGACCGGGGAGCTGTTTTTT.

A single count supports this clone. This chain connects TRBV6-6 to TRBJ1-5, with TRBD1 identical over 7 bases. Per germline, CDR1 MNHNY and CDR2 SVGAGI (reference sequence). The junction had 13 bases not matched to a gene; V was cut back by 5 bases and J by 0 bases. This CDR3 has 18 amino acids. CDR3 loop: CASSPRSGQLYSNQPQHF. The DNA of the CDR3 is TGTGCCAGCAGTCCTCGCTCGGGACAGCTATATAGCAATCAGCCCCAGCATTTT.

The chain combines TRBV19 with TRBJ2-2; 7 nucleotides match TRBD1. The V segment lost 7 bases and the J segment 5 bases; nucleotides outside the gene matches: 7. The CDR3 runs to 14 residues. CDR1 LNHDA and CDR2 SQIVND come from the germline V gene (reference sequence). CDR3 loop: CASTRGQRTGELFF. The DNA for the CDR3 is TGTGCCAGTACCCGGGGACAGAGAACCGGGGAGCTGTTTTTT.

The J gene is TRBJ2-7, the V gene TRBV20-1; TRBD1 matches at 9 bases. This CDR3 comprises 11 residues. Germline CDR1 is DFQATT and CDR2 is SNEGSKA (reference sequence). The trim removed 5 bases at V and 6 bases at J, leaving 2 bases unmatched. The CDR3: CSAWTGVEQYF. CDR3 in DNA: TGCAGTGCTTGGACAGGGGTCGAGCAGTACTTC.